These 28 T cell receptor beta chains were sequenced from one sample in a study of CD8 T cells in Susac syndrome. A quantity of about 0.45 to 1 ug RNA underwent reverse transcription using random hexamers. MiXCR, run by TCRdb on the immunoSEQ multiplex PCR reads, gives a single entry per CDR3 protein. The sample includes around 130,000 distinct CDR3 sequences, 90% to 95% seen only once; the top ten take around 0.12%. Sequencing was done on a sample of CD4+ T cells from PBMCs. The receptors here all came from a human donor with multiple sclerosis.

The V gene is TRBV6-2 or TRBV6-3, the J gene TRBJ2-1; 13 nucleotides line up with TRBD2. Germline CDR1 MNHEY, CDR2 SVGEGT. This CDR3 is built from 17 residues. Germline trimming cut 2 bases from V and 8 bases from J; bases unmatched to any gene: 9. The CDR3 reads CASSYTPGTSGVDEQFF. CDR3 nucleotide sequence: TGTGCCAGCAGTTACACCCCTGGGACTAGCGGGGTCGATGAGCAGTTCTTC.

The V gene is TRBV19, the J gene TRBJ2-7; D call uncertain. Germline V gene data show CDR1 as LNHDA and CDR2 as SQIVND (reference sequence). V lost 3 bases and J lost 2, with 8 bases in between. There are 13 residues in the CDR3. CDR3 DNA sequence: TGTGCCAGTAGTATTCAGCTACCCTACGAGCAGTACTTC. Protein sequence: CASSIQLPYEQYF. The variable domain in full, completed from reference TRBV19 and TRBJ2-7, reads DGGITQSPKYLFRKEGQNVTLSCEQNLNHDAMYWYRQDPGQGLRLIYYSQIVNDFQKGDIAEGYSVSREKKESFPLTVTSAQKNPTAFYLCASSIQLPYEQYFGPGTRLTVT.

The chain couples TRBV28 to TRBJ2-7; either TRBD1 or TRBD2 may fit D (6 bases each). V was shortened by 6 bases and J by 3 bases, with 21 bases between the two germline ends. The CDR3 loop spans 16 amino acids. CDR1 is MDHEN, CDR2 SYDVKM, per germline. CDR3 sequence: CASSSTRGGGLYEQYF. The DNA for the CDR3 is TGTGCCAGCAGCTCCACCCGAGGTGGGGGGCTCTACGAGCAGTACTTC.

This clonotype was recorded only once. CDR3 protein: CASSEPGQGNIQYF. The DNA for the CDR3 is TGTGCCAGCAGTGAACCGGGACAGGGAAACATTCAGTACTTC. The chain recombines TRBV6-1 with TRBJ2-4; TRBD1 matches at 9 bases. V lost 2 bases to trimming and J lost 6 bases; unmatched junction nucleotides: 2. Per germline, CDR1 MNHNS and CDR2 SASEGT. This CDR3 region has 14 residues.

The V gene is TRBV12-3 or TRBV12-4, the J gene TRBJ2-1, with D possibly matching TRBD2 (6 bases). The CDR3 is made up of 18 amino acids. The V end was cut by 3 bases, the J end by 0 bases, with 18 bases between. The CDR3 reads CASSLSVRGESSYNEQFF. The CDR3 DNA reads TGTGCCAGCAGTTTGAGCGTTCGCGGGGAAAGCTCCTACAATGAGCAGTTCTTC.

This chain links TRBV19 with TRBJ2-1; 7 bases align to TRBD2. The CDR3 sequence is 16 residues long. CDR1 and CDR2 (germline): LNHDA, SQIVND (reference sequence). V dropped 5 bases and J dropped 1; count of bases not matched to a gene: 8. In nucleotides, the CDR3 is TGTGCCAGTAGTGATGGGAGGGTACCTTCCTACAATGAGCAGTTCTTC. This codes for CASSDGRVPSYNEQFF.

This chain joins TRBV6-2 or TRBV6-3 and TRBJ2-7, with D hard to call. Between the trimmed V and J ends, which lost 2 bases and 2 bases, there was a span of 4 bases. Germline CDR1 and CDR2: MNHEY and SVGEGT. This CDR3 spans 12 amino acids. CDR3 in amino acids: CASSYGTYEQYF. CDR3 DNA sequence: TGTGCCAGCAGTTACGGCACCTACGAGCAGTACTTC.

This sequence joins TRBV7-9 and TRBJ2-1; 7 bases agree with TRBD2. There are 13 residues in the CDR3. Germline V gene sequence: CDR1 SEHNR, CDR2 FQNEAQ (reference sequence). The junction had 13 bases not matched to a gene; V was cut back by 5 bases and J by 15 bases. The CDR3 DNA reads TGTGCCAGCAGCCCTCAGAGTGCGGGAGTGTTGTTCTTC. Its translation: CASSPQSAGVLFF.

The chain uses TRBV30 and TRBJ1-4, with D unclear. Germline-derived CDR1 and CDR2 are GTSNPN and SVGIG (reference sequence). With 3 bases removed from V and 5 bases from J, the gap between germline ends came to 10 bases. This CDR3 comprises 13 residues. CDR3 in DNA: TGTGCCTGGAGCCTGAGTCCGAATGAAAAACTGTTTTTT. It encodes CAWSLSPNEKLFF.

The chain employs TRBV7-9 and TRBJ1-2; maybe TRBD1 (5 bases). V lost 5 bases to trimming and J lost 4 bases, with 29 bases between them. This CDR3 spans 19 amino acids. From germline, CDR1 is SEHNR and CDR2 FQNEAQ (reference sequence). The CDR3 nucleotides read TGTGCCAGCAGCCGAGTTGCGGGGGACCCCGGTCAGGCTGGCTATGGCTACACCTTC. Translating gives CASSRVAGDPGQAGYGYTF.

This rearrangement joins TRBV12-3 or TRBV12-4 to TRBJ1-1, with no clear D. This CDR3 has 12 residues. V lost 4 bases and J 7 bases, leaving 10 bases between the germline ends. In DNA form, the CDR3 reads TGTGCCAGCAGTTCGGAAGGAGGTGAAGCTTTCTTT. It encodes CASSSEGGEAFF.

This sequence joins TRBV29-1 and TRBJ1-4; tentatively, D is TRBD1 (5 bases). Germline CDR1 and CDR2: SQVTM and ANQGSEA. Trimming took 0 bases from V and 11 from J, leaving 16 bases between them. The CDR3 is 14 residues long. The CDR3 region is CSVEERGWEAKLFF. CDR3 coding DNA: TGCAGCGTTGAAGAAAGGGGTTGGGAAGCTAAACTGTTTTTT.

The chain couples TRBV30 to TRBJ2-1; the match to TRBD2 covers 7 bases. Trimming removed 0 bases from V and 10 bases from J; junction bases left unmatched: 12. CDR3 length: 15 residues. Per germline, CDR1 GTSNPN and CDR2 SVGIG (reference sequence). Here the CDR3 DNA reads TGTGCCTGGAGTGTAGGGCCTAGCGGACAACCAGAGCAGTTCTTC. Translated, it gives CAWSVGPSGQPEQFF.

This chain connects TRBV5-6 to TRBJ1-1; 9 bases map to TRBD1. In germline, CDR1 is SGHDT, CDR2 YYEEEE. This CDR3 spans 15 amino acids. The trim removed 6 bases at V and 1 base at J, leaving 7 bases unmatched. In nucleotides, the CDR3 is TGTGCCAGCATGGACACGGGACAGGGGAACACTGAAGCTTTCTTT. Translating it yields CASMDTGQGNTEAFF.

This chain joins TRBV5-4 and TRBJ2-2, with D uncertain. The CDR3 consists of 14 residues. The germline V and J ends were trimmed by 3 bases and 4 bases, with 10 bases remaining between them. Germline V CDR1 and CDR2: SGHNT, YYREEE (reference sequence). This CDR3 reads CASSSRVVTGELFF. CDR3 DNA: TGTGCCAGCAGCTCACGGGTGGTCACCGGGGAGCTGTTTTTT. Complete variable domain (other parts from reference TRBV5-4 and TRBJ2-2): ETGVTQSPTHLIKTRGQQVTLRCSSQSGHNTVSWYQQALGQGPQFIFQYYREEENGRGNFPPRFSGLQFPNYSSELNVNALELDDSALYLCASSSRVVTGELFFGEGSRLTVL.

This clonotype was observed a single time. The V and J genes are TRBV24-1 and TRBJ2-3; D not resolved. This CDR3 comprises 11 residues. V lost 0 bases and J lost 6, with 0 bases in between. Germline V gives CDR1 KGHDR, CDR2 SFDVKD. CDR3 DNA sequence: TGTGCCACCAGTGATTTGGATACGCAGTATTTT. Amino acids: CATSDLDTQYF.

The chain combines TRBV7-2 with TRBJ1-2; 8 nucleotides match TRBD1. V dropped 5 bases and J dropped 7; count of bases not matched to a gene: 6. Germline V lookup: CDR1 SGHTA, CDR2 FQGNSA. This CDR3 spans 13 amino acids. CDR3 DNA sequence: TGTGCCAGCAGCCCGACAGGGGTCCTTGGCTACACCTTC. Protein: CASSPTGVLGYTF.

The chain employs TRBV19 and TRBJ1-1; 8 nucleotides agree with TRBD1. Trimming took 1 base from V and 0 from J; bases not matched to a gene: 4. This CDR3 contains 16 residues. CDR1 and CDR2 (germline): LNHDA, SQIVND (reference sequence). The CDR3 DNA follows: TGTGCCAGTAGTATAGGTCTGACAGGGGTGAACACTGAAGCTTTCTTT. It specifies CASSIGLTGVNTEAFF.

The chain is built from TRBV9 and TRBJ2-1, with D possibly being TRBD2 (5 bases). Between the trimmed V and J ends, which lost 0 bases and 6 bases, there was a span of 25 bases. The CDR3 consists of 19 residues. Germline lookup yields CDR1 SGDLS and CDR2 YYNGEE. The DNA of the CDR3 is TGTGCCAGCAGCGTAGCAGGTAGTGGACTTGCAATGGGCACCAATGAGCAGTTCTTC. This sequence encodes CASSVAGSGLAMGTNEQFF.

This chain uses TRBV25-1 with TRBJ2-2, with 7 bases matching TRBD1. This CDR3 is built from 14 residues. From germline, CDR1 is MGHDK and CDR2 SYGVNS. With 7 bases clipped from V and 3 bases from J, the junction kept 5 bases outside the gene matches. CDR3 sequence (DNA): TGTGCCAGCACTCAGGGGGAATACACCGGGGAGCTGTTTTTT. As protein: CASTQGEYTGELFF.

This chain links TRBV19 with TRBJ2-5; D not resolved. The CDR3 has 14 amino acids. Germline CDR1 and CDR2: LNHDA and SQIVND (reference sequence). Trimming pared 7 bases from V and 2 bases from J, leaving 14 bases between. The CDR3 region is CASTSRRRQETQYF. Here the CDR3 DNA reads TGTGCCAGTACGTCCCGCCGGCGACAAGAGACCCAGTACTTC.

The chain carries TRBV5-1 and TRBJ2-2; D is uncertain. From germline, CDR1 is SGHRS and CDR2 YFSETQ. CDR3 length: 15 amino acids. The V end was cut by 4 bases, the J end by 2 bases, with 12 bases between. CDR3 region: CASSLSTFNTGELFF. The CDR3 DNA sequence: TGCGCCAGCAGCCTCAGCACCTTCAACACCGGGGAGCTGTTTTTT.

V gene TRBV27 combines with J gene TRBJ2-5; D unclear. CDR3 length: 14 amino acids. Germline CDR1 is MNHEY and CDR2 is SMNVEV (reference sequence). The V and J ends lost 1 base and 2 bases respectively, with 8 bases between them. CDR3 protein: CASSLWPVQETQYF. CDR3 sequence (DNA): TGTGCCAGCAGTTTATGGCCAGTTCAAGAGACCCAGTACTTC.

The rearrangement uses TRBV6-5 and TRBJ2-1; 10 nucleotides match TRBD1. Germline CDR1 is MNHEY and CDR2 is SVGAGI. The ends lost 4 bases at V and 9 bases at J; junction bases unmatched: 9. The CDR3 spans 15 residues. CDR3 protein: CASSLGQGRVGEQFF. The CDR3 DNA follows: TGTGCCAGCAGTTTGGGACAGGGGAGGGTGGGTGAGCAGTTCTTC.

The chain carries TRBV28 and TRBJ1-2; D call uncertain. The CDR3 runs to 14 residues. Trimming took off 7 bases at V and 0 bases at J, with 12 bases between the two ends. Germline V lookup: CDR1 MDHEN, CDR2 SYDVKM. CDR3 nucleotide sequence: TGTGCCAGCACCCTAGGAACAGCTAACTATGGCTACACCTTC. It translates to CASTLGTANYGYTF.

CDR3 coding DNA: TGCAGCGTGGTCTACGTCCCCTATGGCTACACCTTC. This sequence encodes CSVVYVPYGYTF. This rearrangement joins TRBV29-1 to TRBJ1-2; D gene ambiguous. Germline V gene data show CDR1 as SQVTM and CDR2 as ANQGSEA. V lost 6 bases and J 4 bases, leaving 12 bases between the germline ends. The CDR3 is 12 amino acids.

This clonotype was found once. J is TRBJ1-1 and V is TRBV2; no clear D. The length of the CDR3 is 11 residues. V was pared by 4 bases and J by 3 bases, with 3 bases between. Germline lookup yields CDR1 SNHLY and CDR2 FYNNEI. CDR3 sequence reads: CASSGYTEAFF. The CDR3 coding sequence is TGTGCCAGCAGTGGGTACACTGAAGCTTTCTTT.

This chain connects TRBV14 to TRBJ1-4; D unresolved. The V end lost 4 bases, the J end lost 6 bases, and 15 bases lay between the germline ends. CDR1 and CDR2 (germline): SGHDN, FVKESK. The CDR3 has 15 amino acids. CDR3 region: CASSLKARWDEKLFF. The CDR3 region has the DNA TGTGCCAGCAGCCTAAAGGCTCGTTGGGATGAAAAACTGTTTTTT.